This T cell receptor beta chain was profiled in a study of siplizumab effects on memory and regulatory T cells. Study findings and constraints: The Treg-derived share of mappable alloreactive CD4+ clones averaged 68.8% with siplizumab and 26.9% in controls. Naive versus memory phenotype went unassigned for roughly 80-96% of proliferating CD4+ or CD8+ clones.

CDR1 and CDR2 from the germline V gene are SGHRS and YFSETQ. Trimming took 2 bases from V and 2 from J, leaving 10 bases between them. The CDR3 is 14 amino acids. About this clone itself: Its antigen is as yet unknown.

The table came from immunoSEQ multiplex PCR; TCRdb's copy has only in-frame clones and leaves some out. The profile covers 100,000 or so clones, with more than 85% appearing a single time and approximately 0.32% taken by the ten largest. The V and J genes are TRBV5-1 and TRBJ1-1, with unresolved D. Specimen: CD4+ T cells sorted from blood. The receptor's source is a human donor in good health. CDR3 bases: TGCGCCAGCAGCTTTGATTCCCGCAACACTGAAGCTTTCTTT. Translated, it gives CASSFDSRNTEAFF. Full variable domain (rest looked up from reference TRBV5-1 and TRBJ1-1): KAGVTQTPRYLIKTRGQQVTLSCSPISGHRSVSWYQQTPGQGLQFLFEYFSETQRNKGNFPGRFSGRQFSNSRSEMNVSTLELGDSALYLCASSFDSRNTEAFFGQGTRLTVV.